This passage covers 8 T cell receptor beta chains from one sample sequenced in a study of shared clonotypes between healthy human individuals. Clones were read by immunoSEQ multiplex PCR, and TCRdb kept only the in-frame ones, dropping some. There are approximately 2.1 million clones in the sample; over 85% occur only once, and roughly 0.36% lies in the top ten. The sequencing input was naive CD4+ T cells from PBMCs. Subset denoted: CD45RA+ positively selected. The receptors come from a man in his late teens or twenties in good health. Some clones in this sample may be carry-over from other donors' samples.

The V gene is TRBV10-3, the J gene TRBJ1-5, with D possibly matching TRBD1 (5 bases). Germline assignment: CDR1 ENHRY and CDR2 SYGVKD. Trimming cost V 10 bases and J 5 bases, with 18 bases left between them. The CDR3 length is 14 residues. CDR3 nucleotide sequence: TGTGCCACTAGCCGGGAGACAGCATATCAGCCCCAGCATTTT. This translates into CATSRETAYQPQHF.

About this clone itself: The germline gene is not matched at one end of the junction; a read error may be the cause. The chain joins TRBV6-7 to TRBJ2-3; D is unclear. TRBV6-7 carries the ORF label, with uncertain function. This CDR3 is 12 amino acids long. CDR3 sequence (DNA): TGTGCCAGCAGTTACTGCACTGATACGCAGTATTTT. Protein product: CASSYCTDTQYF.

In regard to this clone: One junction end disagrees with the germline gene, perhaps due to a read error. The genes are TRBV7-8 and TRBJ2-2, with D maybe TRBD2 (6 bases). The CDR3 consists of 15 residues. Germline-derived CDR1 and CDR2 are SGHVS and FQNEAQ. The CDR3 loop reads CASSVADPGTGELFF. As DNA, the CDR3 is TGTGCCAGCAGCGTAGCGGATCCGGGTACCGGGGAGCTGTTTTTT.

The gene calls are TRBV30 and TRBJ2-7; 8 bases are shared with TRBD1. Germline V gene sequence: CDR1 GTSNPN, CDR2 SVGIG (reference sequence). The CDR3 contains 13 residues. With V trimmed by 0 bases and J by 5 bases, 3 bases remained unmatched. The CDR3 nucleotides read TGTGCCTGGAGTGTGAACAGGGGGAACGAGCAGTACTTC. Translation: CAWSVNRGNEQYF.

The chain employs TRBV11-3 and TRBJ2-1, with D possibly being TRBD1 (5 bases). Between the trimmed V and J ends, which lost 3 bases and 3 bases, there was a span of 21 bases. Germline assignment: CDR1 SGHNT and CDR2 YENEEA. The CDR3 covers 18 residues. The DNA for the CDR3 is TGTGCCAGCAGCTTGTCTAAGGGCAGGGCCACCCTCTACAATGAGCAGTTCTTC. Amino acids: CASSLSKGRATLYNEQFF. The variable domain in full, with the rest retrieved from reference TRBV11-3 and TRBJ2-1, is EAGVVQSPRYKIIEKKQPVAFWCNPISGHNTLYWYLQNLGQGPELLIRYENEEAVDDSQLPKDRFSAERLKGVDSTLKIQPAELGDSAVYLCASSLSKGRATLYNEQFFGPGTRLTVL.

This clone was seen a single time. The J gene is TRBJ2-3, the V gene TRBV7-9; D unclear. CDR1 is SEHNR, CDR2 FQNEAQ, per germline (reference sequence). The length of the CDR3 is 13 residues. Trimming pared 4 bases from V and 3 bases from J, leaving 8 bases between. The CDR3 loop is CASSSNPTDTQYF. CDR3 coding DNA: TGTGCCAGCAGCTCCAACCCAACAGATACGCAGTATTTT. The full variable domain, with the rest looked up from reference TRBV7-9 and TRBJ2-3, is DTGVSQNPRHKITKRGQNVTFRCDPISEHNRLYWYRQTLGQGPEFLTYFQNEAQLEKSRLLSDRFSAERPKGSFSTLEIQRTEQGDSAMYLCASSSNPTDTQYFGPGTRLTVL.

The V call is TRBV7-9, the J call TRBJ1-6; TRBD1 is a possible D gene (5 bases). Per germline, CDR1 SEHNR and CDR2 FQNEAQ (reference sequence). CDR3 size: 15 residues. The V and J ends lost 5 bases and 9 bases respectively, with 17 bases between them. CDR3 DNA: TGTGCCAGCAGCCTATGGACACCGCGGGGTTCACCCCTCCACTTT. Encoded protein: CASSLWTPRGSPLHF.

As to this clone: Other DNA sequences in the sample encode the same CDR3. The CDR3 reads CASSQDRNEQFF. As DNA, the CDR3 is TGTGCCAGCAGCCAGGATCGCAATGAGCAGTTCTTC. The rearrangement links TRBV5-4 to TRBJ2-1; D gene ambiguous. Germline V gene sequence: CDR1 SGHNT, CDR2 YYREEE (reference sequence). Deletions cut 4 bases from V and 6 bases from J, with 8 bases between. This CDR3 is 12 amino acids long.